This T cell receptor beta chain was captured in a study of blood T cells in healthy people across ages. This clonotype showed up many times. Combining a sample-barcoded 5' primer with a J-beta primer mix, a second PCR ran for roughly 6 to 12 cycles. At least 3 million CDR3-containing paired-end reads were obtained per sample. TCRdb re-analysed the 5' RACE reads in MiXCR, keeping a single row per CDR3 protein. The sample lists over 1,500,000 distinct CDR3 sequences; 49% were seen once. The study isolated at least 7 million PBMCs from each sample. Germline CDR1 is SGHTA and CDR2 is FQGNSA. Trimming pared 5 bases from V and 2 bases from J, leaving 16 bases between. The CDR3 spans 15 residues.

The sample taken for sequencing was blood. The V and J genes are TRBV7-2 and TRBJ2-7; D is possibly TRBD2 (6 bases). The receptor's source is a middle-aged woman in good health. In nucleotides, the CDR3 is TGTGCCAGCAGCCCCGTGGGGGGAAAAACCTACGAGCAGTACTTC. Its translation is CASSPVGGKTYEQYF.